Included here is one T cell receptor beta chain sequence, with context. This CDR3 comprises 16 residues. Trimming cost V 5 bases and J 1 base, with 14 bases left between them. The germline CDR1 and CDR2 sequences are SGHTA and FQGNSA. The entry originates in a study of blood T cell repertoires in COVID-19. Study-level information: Spain, Italy and the United States supplied samples that represented acute and convalescent COVID-19. From T cells, B-cell-depleted T cells, or PBMCs came the material, which was cDNA or gDNA.

As originally analysed: The authors estimated nucleated cell counts from reference gene primer amplification. Data came from immunoSEQ multiplex PCR; TCRdb stores just in-frame clones and leaves some out. D and trimming come from the DNA, and the V and J calls and clone size come from that table. The sample records 300,000 or so clones, around 87% being singletons. The chain links TRBV7-2 to TRBJ2-2; D remains ambiguous. Sequencing used peripheral blood. This TCR was recovered from a man between 65 and 85 years old with acute or convalescent COVID-19. CDR3 amino acids: CASSLHSPQNTGELFF. The CDR3 bases are TGTGCCAGCAGCCTCCACAGTCCTCAGAACACCGGGGAGCTGTTTTTT.